This T cell receptor (beta chain) came from a study of blood T cell repertoires in COVID-19. Some clones are missing from TCRdb's copy, which holds only in-frame ones; the method was immunoSEQ multiplex PCR. The table records more than 300,000 clones, roughly 90% of them present only once. With V trimmed by 0 bases and J by 1 base, 2 bases remained unmatched. Germline assignment: CDR1 LGHNA and CDR2 YSLEER. This CDR3 spans 15 amino acids. This chain uses TRBV4-3 with TRBJ1-1, with 7 bases aligning to TRBD1. The clonotype originates from a man between 18 and 29 years old who had recovered from COVID-19. The specimen sequenced was peripheral blood. CDR3 DNA: TGCGCCAGCAGCCAAGATGGGGACAGGAACACTGAAGCTTTCTTT. Translation: CASSQDGDRNTEAFF.